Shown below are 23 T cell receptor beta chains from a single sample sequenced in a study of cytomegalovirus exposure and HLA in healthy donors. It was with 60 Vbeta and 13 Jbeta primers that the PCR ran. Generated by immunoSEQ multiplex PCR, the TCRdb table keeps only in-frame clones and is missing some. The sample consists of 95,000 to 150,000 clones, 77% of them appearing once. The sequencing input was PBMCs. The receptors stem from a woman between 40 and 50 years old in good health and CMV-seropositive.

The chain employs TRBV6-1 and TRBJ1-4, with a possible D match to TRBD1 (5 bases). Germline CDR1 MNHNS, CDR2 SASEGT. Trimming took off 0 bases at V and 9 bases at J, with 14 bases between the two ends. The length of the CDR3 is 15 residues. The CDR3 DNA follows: TGTGCCAGCAGTGAAGCGCTTCGGGGGGAGCAAAAACTGTTTTTT. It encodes CASSEALRGEQKLFF.

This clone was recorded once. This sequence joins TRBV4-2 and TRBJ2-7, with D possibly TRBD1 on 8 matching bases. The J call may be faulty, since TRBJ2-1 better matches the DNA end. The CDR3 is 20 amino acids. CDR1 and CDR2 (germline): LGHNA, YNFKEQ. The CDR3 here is CASSQATVSGGAGAYNEQFF. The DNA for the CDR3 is TGTGCCAGCAGCCAAGCGACAGTATCAGGGGGCGCGGGAGCCTACAATGAGCAGTTCTTC.

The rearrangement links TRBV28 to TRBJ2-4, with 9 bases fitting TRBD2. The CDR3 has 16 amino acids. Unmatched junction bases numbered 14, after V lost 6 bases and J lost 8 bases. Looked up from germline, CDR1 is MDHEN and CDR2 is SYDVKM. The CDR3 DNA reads TGTGCCAGCAGCGCAGGGGGGGCGGGAGGGTACGACATTCAGTACTTC. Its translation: CASSAGGAGGYDIQYF. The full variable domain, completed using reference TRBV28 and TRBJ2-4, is DVKVTQSSRYLVKRTGEKVFLECVQDMDHENMFWYRQDPGLGLRLIYFSYDVKMKEKGDIPEGYSVSREKKERFSLILESASTNQTSMYLCASSAGGAGGYDIQYFGAGTRLSVL.

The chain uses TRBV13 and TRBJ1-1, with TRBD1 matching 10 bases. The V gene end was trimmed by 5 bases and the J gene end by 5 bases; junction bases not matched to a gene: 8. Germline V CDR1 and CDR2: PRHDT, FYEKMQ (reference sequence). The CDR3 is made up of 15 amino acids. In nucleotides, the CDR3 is TGTGCCAGCAGCCAGACAGGGGGCAAGGGAACTGAAGCTTTCTTT. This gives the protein CASSQTGGKGTEAFF.

The CDR3 reads CASTAAGPNTGELFF. The CDR3 DNA reads as TGTGCCAGCACCGCGGCGGGCCCGAACACCGGGGAGCTGTTTTTT. This sequence joins TRBV6-5 and TRBJ2-2; a possible D gene is TRBD2 (5 bases). This CDR3 is 15 amino acids long. V lost 7 bases to trimming and J lost 0 bases, with 12 bases between them. The germline gives CDR1 MNHEY, CDR2 SVGAGI.

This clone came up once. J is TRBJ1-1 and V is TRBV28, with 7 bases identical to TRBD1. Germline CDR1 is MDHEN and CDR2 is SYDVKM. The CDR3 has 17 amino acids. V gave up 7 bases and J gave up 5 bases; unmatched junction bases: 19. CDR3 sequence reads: CASIEVGGRGRKTEAFF. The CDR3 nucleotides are TGTGCCAGCATCGAGGTGGGGGGCAGGGGGAGAAAAACTGAAGCTTTCTTT.

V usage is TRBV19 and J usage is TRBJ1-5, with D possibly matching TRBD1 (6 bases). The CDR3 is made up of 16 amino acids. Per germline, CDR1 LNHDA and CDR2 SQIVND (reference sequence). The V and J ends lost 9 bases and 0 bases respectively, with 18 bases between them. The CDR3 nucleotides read TGTGCCAGCGGGCCAGGGGCCGGACATAGCAATCAGCCCCAGCATTTT. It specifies CASGPGAGHSNQPQHF. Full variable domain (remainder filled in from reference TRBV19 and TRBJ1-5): DGGITQSPKYLFRKEGQNVTLSCEQNLNHDAMYWYRQDPGQGLRLIYYSQIVNDFQKGDIAEGYSVSREKKESFPLTVTSAQKNPTAFYLCASGPGAGHSNQPQHFGDGTRLSIL.

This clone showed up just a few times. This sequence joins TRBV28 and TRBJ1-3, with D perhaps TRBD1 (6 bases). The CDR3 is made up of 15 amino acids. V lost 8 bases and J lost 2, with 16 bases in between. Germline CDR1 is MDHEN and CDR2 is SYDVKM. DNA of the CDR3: TGTGCCAGCGATAGCAGGGGCAGTCCTGGAAACACCATATATTTT. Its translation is CASDSRGSPGNTIYF.

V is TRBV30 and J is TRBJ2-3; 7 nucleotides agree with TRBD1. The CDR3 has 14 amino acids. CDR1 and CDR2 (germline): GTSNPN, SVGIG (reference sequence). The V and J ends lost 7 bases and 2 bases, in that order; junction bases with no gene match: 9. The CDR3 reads CASQGSRATDTQYF. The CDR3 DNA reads TGTGCCTCACAGGGGAGTAGGGCCACAGATACGCAGTATTTT.

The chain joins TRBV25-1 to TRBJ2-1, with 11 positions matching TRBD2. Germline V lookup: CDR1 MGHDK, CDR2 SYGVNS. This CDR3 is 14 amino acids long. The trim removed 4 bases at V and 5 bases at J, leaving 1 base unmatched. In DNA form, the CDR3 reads TGTGCCAGCAGTGCGGGACTAGCGGACAATGAGCAGTTCTTC. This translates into CASSAGLADNEQFF.

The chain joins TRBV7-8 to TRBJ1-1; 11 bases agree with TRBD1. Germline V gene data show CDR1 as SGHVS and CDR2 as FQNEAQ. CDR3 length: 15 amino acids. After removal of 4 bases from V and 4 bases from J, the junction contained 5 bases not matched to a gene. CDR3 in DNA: TGTGCCAGCAGCTCAGCGGGGACAGGGGGCACTGAAGCTTTCTTT. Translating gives CASSSAGTGGTEAFF.

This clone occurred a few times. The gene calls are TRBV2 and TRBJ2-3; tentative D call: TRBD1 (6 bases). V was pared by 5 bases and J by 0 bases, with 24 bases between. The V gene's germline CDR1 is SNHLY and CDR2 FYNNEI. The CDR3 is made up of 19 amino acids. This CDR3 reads CASSTPGVSRSASTDTQYF. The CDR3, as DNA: TGTGCCAGCAGTACTCCAGGGGTCTCGAGGTCTGCTAGCACAGATACGCAGTATTTT.

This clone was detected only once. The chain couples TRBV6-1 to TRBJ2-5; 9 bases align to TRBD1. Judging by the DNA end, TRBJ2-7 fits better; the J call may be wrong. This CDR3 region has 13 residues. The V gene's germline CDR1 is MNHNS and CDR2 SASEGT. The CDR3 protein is CATRTGADYEQYF. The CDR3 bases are TGTGCCACACGGACAGGGGCGGACTACGAGCAGTACTTC.

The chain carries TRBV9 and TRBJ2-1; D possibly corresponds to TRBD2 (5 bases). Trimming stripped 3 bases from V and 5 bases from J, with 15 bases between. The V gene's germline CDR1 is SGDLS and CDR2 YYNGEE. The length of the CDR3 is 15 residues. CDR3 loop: CASSGRGQNHNEQFF. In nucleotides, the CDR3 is TGTGCCAGCAGCGGACGAGGGCAGAATCACAATGAGCAGTTCTTC.

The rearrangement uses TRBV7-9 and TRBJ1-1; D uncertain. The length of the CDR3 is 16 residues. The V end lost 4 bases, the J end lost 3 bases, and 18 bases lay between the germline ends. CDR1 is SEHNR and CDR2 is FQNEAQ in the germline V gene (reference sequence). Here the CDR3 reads CASSSGFGRKDTEAFF. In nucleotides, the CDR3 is TGTGCCAGCAGCTCCGGGTTTGGGAGAAAGGACACTGAAGCTTTCTTT.

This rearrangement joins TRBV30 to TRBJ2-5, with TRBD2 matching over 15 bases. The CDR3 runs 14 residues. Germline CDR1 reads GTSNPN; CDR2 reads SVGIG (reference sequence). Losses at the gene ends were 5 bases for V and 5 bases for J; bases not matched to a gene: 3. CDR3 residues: CAWGLAGGPETQYF. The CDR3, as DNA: TGTGCCTGGGGACTAGCGGGAGGGCCGGAGACCCAGTACTTC.

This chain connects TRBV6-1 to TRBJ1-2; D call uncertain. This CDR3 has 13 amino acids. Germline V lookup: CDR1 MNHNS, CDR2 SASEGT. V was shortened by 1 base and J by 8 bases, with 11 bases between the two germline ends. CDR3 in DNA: TGTGCCAGCAGTGAAGAGATAACCCGGGGCTACACCTTC. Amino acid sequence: CASSEEITRGYTF.

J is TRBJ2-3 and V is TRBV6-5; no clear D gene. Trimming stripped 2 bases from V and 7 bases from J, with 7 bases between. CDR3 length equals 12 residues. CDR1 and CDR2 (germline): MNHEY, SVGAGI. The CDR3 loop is CASSYPDNTQYF. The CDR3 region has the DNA TGTGCCAGCAGTTACCCCGACAATACGCAGTATTTT.

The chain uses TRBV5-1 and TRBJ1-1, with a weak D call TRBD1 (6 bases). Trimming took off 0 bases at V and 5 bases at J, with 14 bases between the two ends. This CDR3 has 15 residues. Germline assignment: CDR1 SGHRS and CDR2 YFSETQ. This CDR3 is CASSLVQGRITEAFF. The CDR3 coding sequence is TGCGCCAGCAGCTTGGTGCAGGGGCGCATTACTGAAGCTTTCTTT. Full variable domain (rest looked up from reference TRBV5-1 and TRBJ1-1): KAGVTQTPRYLIKTRGQQVTLSCSPISGHRSVSWYQQTPGQGLQFLFEYFSETQRNKGNFPGRFSGRQFSNSRSEMNVSTLELGDSALYLCASSLVQGRITEAFFGQGTRLTVV.

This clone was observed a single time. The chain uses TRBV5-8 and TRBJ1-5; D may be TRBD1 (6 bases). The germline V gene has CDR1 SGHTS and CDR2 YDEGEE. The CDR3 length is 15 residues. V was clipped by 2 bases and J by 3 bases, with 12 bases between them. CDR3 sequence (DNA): TGTGCCAGCAGCTTTCGGACAGAACCCAATCAGCCCCAGCATTTT. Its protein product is CASSFRTEPNQPQHF.

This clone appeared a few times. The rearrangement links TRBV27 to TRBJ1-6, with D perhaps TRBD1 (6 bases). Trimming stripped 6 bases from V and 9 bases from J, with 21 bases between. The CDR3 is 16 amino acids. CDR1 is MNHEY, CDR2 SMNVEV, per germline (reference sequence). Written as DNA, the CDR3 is TGTGCCAGCAGCTCCCGGCCAGGGGAGTGGGGTTCACCCCTCCACTTT. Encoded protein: CASSSRPGEWGSPLHF.

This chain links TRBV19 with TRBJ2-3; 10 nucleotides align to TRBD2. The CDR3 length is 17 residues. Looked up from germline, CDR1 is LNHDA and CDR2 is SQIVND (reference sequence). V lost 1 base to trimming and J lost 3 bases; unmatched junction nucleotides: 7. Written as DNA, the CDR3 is TGTGCCAGTAGTATAGTTCAACTAGCGGGAAAAACAGATACGCAGTATTTT. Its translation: CASSIVQLAGKTDTQYF.

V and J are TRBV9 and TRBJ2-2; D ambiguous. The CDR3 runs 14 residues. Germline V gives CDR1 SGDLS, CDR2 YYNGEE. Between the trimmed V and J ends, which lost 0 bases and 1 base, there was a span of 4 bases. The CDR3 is CASSVVLNTGELFF. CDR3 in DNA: TGTGCCAGCAGCGTAGTACTGAACACCGGGGAGCTGTTTTTT.